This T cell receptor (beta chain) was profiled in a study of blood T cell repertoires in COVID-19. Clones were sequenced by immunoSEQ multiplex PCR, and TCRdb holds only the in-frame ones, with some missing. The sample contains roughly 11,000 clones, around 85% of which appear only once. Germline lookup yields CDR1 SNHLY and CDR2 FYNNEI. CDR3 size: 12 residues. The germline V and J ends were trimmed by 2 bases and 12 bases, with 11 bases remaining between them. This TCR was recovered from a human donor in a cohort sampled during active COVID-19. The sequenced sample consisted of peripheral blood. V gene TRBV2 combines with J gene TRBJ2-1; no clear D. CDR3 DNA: TGTGCCAGCAGTGAAAGTTACTACTGGCAGTTCTTC. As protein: CASSESYYWQFF.